This T cell receptor beta chain originates from a study of OX40 agonist ivuxolimab in advanced cancers. Assay: immunoSEQ multiplex PCR; the TCRdb copy retains only in-frame clones and omits some. Of some 48,000 clones listed, 80% to 95% are singletons. The sample holds one count of this clone. Germline assignment: CDR1 MNHEY and CDR2 SVGAGI. The CDR3 has 15 residues. The V gene lost 0 bases and the J gene lost 1 base, with 10 bases spanning the gap. The J gene is TRBJ2-7, the V gene TRBV6-5, with D hard to call. The TCR sequence derives from an adult with an advanced solid tumor such as melanoma, head and neck, liver or kidney cancer. Sequencing used CD4+ or CD8+ T cells sorted from blood, obtained in a trial of the OX40 agonist ivuxolimab. CDR3 amino acids: CASSYSLGKSYEQYF. The CDR3, as DNA: TGTGCCAGCAGTTACTCCTTGGGCAAATCCTACGAGCAGTACTTC.